This T cell receptor beta chain emerged from a study of T cell repertoires in cytomegalovirus infection. Study-wide context: CMV infection together with matching HLA type was indicated by public TCR beta signatures.

The germline V gene has CDR1 SGHAT and CDR2 FQNNGV. The CDR3 length is 15 residues. The V and J ends lost 8 bases and 0 bases, in that order; junction bases with no gene match: 8. A few counts support this clonotype. TCRdb independently ran MiXCR on the reads; one entry per CDR3 protein. The sample lists some 320,000 distinct CDR3 sequences; 9% to 9.5% were seen once. This TCR was recovered from a human donor in good health (CMV status not recorded). Some clones in this sample may be carry-over from other donors' samples. The sequenced material came from PBMCs. The chain links TRBV11-2 to TRBJ2-3, with TRBD2 matching over 7 bases. The CDR3 sequence: CASAPWGGSTDTQYF. CDR3 DNA sequence: TGTGCCAGCGCTCCCTGGGGGGGAAGCACAGATACGCAGTATTTT.